The TCR beta chain described here comes from a study of response to subunit inactivated influenza vaccine. Study-level results: It was the authors' suggestion that each seasonal influenza vaccination recruits few new T cells.

This clonotype was detected only a few times. Its antigen remains unknown. TCRdb reprocessed the RT-PCR reads with MiXCR, giving one entry per CDR3 protein. The repertoire has roughly 650,000 distinct CDR3 sequences, more than 15% of them found once; the top ten carry around 10%. Trimming cost V 3 bases and J 7 bases, with 16 bases left between them. This CDR3 has 14 amino acids. Germline CDR1 reads DFQATT; CDR2 reads SNEGSKA (reference sequence). The chain recombines TRBV20-1 with TRBJ2-4; D tentatively fits TRBD1 or TRBD2 (5 bases each). This TCR derives from a man aged 50 or older who received an inactivated influenza vaccine. The sequences come from PBMCs from blood, collected about 13 days after vaccination. CDR3 DNA sequence: TGCAGTGCTAGCTCTCCAGGGACGTATAACATTCAGTACTTC. Amino acids: CSASSPGTYNIQYF.